This T cell receptor beta chain was recorded in a study of CD8 T cells in ankylosing spondylitis. With regard to this clonotype: Its target is unknown.

Generation of TCR beta libraries employed quantitative 5'-RACE incorporating molecular barcodes. A single record per CDR3 protein comes from TCRdb applying MiXCR to the 5' RACE reads. The table has about 450,000 distinct CDR3 sequences, approximately 26% seen once; the top ten hold 0.89%. Broader study findings: What appeared characteristic of ankylosing spondylitis blood was a TCR beta motif of eight highly homologous variants. As for the disease-linked clones, they showed a CD8+ phenotype and occurred at relatively low frequencies in peripheral blood. Reactive arthritis synovial fluid and blood previously showed some of these motif variants.

The germline CDR1 and CDR2 sequences are LNHDA and SQIVND (reference sequence). Trimming took 5 bases from V and 6 from J, leaving 14 bases between them. The CDR3 loop spans 14 amino acids. The genes are TRBV19 and TRBJ1-5, with D tentatively TRBD1 (5 bases). The receptor's source is a male donor with ankylosing spondylitis. Sample: blood, either unsorted or a sorted T cell fraction (not recorded which). The CDR3: CASSHIGRGQPQHF. CDR3 sequence (DNA): TGTGCCAGTAGTCACATTGGGAGGGGTCAGCCCCAGCATTTT.